This section outlines one TCR beta chain sequence together with its context. The antigen remains unidentified. CDR3 length equals 15 residues. Per germline, CDR1 MNHGY and CDR2 SAAAGT. Germline trimming cut 5 bases from V and 3 bases from J; bases unmatched to any gene: 10. MiXCR, run by TCRdb on the reads, gives a single entry per CDR3 protein. The sample contains 600,000 to 700,000 distinct CDR3 sequences, approximately 33% of which appear only once. The entry originates in a study of T cell repertoires in cytomegalovirus infection. This sample comprised cultured PBMCs, obtained from culture after CMV antigen stimulation. This TCR was sampled from a human donor in good health (CMV status not recorded). Some clones in this sample may be carry-over from other donors' samples. The rearrangement uses TRBV6-8 and TRBJ2-7; 7 positions match TRBD2. In DNA form, the CDR3 reads TGTGCCAGCAGTCAGACTAGCAGAGGATACTACGAGCAGTACTTC. It codes for CASSQTSRGYYEQYF.